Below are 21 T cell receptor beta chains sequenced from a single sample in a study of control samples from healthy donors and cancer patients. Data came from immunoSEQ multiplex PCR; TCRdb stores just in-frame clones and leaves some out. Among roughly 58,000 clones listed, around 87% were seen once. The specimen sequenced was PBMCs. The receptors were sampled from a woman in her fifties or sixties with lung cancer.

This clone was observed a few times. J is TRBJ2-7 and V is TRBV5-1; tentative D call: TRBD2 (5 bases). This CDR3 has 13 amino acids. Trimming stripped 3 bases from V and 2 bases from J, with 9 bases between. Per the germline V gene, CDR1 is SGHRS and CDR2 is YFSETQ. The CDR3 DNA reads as TGCGCCAGCAGCTCGGACGGGGCCTACGAGCAGTACTTC. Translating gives CASSSDGAYEQYF. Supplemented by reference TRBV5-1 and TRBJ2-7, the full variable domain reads KAGVTQTPRYLIKTRGQQVTLSCSPISGHRSVSWYQQTPGQGLQFLFEYFSETQRNKGNFPGRFSGRQFSNSRSEMNVSTLELGDSALYLCASSSDGAYEQYFGPGTRLTVT.

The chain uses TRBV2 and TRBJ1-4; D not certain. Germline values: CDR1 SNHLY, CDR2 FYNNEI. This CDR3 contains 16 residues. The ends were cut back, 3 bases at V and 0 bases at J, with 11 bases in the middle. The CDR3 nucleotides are TGTGCCAGCAGTGACCTCGGAATTGCAACTAATGAAAAACTGTTTTTT. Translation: CASSDLGIATNEKLFF.

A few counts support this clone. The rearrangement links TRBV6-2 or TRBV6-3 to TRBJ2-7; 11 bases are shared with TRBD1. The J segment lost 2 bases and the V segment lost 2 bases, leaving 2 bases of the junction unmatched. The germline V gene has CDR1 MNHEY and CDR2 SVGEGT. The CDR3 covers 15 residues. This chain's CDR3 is CASSYLGQGAYEQYF. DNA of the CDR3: TGTGCCAGCAGTTACCTGGGACAGGGGGCCTACGAGCAGTACTTC.

CDR3 in DNA: TGTGCCAGCACCCGGACAGGGGGCAATGTGGGAAACACCATATATTTT. It yields the protein CASTRTGGNVGNTIYF. V gene TRBV5-4 combines with J gene TRBJ1-3, with 11 positions matching TRBD1. This CDR3 has 16 residues. Unmatched junction bases numbered 9, after V lost 6 bases and J lost 4 bases. Per germline, CDR1 SGHNT and CDR2 YYREEE (reference sequence). The full variable domain, with the rest looked up from reference TRBV5-4 and TRBJ1-3, is ETGVTQSPTHLIKTRGQQVTLRCSSQSGHNTVSWYQQALGQGPQFIFQYYREEENGRGNFPPRFSGLQFPNYSSELNVNALELDDSALYLCASTRTGGNVGNTIYFGEGSWLTVV.

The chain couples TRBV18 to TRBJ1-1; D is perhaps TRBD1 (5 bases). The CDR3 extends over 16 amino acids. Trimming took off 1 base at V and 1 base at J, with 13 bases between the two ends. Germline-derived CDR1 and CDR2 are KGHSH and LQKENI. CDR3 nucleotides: TGTGCCAGCTCACCACGGGGAGGGGCCGGGAACACTGAAGCTTTCTTT. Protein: CASSPRGGAGNTEAFF.

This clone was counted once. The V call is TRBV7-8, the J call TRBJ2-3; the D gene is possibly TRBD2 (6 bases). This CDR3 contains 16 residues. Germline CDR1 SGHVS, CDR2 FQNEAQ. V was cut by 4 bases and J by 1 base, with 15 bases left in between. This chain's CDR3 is CASSSRRGGGTDTQYF. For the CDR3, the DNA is TGTGCCAGCAGCTCACGCCGGGGAGGAGGCACAGATACGCAGTATTTT.

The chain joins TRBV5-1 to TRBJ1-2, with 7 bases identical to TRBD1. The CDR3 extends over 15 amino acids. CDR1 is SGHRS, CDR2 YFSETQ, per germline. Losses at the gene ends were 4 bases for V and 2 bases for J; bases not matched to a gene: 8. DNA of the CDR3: TGCGCCAGCAGCCCCGAGGGGGCAGGGAACTATGGCTACACCTTC. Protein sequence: CASSPEGAGNYGYTF.

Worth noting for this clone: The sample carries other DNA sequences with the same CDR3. DNA of the CDR3: TGTGCCAGCAGCGTAGGTGGCAGCAACACCGGGGAGCTGTTTTTT. Protein sequence: CASSVGGSNTGELFF. The V call is TRBV9, the J call TRBJ2-2, with D uncertain. The CDR3 runs to 15 residues. Per the germline V gene, CDR1 is SGDLS and CDR2 is YYNGEE. Trimming shortened V by 0 bases and J by 2 bases, and 8 bases separated the two germline ends.

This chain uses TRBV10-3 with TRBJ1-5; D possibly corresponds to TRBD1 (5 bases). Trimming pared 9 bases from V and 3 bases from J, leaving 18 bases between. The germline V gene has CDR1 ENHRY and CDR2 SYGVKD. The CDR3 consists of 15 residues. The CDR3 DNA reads TGTGCCATGACAGCCTCTGGGGCTGACAATCAGCCCCAGCATTTT. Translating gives CAMTASGADNQPQHF.

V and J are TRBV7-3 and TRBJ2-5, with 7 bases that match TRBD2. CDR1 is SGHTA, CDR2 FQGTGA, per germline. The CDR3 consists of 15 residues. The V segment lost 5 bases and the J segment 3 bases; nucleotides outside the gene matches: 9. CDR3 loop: CASSVGLPGEETQYF. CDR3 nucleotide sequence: TGTGCCAGCAGCGTGGGACTACCCGGAGAAGAGACCCAGTACTTC.

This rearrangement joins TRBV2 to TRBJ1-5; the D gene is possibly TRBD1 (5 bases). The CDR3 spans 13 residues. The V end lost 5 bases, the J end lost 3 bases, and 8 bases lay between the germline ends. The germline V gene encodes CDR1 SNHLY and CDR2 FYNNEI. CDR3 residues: CASSRDFNQPQHF. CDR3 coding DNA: TGTGCCAGCAGTAGGGACTTCAATCAGCCCCAGCATTTT.

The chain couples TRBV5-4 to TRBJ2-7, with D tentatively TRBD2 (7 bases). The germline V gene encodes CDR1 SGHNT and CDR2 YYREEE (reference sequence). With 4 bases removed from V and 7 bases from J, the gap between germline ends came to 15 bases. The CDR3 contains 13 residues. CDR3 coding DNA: TGTGCCAGCAGCCTGGGGGGGGCGCTAGAGCAGTACTTC. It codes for CASSLGGALEQYF.

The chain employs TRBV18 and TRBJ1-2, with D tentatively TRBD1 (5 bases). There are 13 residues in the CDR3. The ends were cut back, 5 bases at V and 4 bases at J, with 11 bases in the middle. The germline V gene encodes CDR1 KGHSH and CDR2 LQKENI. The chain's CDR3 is CASSEGDPYGYTF. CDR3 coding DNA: TGTGCCAGCTCAGAAGGGGATCCCTATGGCTACACCTTC.

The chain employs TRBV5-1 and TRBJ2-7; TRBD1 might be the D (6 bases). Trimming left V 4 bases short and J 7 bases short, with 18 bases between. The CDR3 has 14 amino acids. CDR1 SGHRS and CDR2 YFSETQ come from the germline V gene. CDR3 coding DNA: TGCGCCAGCAGCCAGACAGGAACCGCTGGTGAGCAGTACTTC. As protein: CASSQTGTAGEQYF.

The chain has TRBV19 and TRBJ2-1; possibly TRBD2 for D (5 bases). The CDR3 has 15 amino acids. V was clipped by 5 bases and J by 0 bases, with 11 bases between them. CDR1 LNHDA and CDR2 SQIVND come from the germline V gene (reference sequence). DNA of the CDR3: TGTGCCAGTAGTCCGACTATCAGCTCCTACAATGAGCAGTTCTTC. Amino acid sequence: CASSPTISSYNEQFF.

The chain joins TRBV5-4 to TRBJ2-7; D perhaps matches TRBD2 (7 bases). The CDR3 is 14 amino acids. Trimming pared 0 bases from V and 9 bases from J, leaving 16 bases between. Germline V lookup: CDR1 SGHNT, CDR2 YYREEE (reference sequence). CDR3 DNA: TGTGCCAGCAGCTTGGCGGTCGGGGGGCGAGGGCAGTACTTC. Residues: CASSLAVGGRGQYF.

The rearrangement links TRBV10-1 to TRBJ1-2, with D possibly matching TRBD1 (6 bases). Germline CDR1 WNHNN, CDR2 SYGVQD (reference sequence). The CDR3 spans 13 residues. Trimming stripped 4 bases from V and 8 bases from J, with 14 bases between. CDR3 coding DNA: TGCGCCAGCAGTGCCTCGGGGGCGGGCGGCTACACCTTC. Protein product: CASSASGAGGYTF.

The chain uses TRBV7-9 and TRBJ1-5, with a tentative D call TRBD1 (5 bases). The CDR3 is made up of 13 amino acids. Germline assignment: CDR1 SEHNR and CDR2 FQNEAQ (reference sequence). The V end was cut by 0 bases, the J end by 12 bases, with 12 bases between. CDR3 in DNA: TGTGCCAGCAGCTTAGCGCGTCGAGGGGTCCAGCATTTT. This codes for CASSLARRGVQHF.

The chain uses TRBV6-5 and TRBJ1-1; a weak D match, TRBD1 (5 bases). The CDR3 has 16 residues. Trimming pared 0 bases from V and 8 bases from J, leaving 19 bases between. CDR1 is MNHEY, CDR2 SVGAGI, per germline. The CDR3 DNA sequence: TGTGCCAGCAGTTACTCAGGAGTCGGGGGTTTGGCAGAAGCTTTCTTT. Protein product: CASSYSGVGGLAEAFF.

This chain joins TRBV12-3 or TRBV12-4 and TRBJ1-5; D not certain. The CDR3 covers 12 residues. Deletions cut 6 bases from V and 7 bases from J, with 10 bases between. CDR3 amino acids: CASSILGQPQHF. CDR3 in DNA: TGTGCCAGCAGCATCTTAGGCCAGCCCCAGCATTTT.

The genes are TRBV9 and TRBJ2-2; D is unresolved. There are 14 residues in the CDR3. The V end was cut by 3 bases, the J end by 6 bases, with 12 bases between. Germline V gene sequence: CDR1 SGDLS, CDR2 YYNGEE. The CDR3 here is CASSGRYVAGELFF. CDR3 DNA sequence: TGTGCCAGCAGCGGACGGTATGTGGCCGGGGAGCTGTTTTTT.